What follows is one T cell receptor beta chain and its context. This clonotype has a count of ten or more. Which antigen it targets is not known. No much larger clonotype is one base removed from it; base qualities were not supplied. The time point label for this specimen denotes: newly diagnosed GD, antithyroid drugs for less than 3 months. For both TCR sequencing and RNA sequencing, RNA was extracted from PBMCs using TRIzol. The diagnosis of Graves' disease was made according to American Thyroid Association guidelines. Recruitment of patients was carried out at an endocrinology department in Xi'an, China. From each patient, approximately 9 milliliters of peripheral blood was collected into an EDTA anticoagulant tube. PBMCs were isolated by Ficoll Paque Plus density gradient separation without further T cell sorting. An Agilent 2100 Bioanalyzer and agarose gel were used to check RNA quality, and a NanoDrop 2000 was used to measure RNA concentration.

The library relied on multiplex PCR. Sequencer: Illumina HiSeq 4000. TCR beta libraries were built with iRepertoire HTBI primers and Arm-PCR amplification of CDR3 regions. PCR products were gel purified before sequencing. As for how the authors treated the data: Gene usage analysis of CDR3 amino acid clonotypes relied on the approximately 60 TRBV and 13 to 15 TRBJ segments identified across samples. COPE and FqMerger were used to merge the filtered high-quality paired reads into contigs. BLAST was used to align contigs to IMGT TRBV, TRBD and TRBJ reference genes, and CDR3 was defined according to IMGT. Highly expanded clones were defined as clonotypes with a frequency above 0.1%. Shannon entropy was used to measure repertoire diversity, and the Gini coefficient was used to measure V-J evenness. A clonotype found in more than one individual was treated as public. TCRdb itself trimmed the public reads at Q25 with fastp, ran MiXCR and retained productive beta chains. Rows matching on CDR3 protein sequence are summarized as one entry with the most common DNA and genes. The V and J calls and clone size are TCRdb's, not the authors'. The sample table records approximately 390,000 distinct CDR3 sequences; 15% to 20% of these occur just once. The ten largest clones capture 20% to 25% of the sample.

This entry is derived from a study of regulatory T cells in long-lasting Graves disease (dated by TCRdb to about 2021). Some background on the complete study: In the newly diagnosed Graves' disease group, patients had been taking antithyroid drugs for less than 3 months. A total of 33 samples were covered by TCR sequencing, comprising around 13 persistent and roughly 20 newly diagnosed Graves' disease patients. The study took place in China and was registered as a clinical trial. Persistent Graves' disease patients were compared with newly diagnosed Graves' disease patients by peripheral blood TCR sequencing and RNA sequencing.

The germline V and J ends show losses of 6 bases and 6 bases respectively, and no gene match explains 5 bases of the junction. The CDR1 and CDR2 encoded by the germline V gene (reference sequence) are DFQATT and SNEGSKA. The CDR3 has 12 amino acids, counting the end cysteine and phenylalanine. Only the CDR3 region is kept as DNA, spanning 36 bases read in frame from base 1. The study at large found these results: Only the TCR beta chain was sequenced and analyzed. Compared with newly diagnosed patients, persistent Graves' disease patients had lower TCR Shannon entropy and fewer highly expanded clones, which suggests clonal expansion. The small sample size was acknowledged by the authors as a limitation that may reduce accuracy. Preferential use of TRBV28, TRBJ1-2 and TRBJ2-5 was observed in persistent disease, whereas TRBV20-1 and TRBJ2-1 were favored in newly diagnosed disease. Patients with persistent disease shared more public clonotypes (about 3,000) than newly diagnosed patients did (more than 900). The study examined only peripheral blood because the primary lesion, thyroid tissue, could not be accessed.

These data also formed part of another study, on T cells in Graves' hyperthyroidism and ophthalmopathy. The second study's paper adds: Stable Graves' hyperthyroidism was defined as no progression to ophthalmopathy during 18 months of follow-up. Hyperthyroidism patients were aged 18 to 65 years and newly diagnosed, with disease duration of less than 2 months. Exclusion was applied to patients with uncontrolled infections, other autoimmune diseases, pregnancy or lactation. Diagnoses relied on clinical symptoms, serum thyroxine and TRAb, thyroid ultrasound and orbital computed tomography. The first round of RT-PCR for the TCR CDR3 was performed with the HTBI primer set and the Qiagen OneStep RT-PCR kit. Most expanded thyroid clonotypes (frequency above 0.001) were also found in blood, which suggests that blood repertoires may mirror thyroid immune responses. Ophthalmopathy was separated from stable hyperthyroidism by a 13 V-J signature model, with around 90% sensitivity and about 81% specificity obtained in cross-validation and 80%/75% obtained in testing. In validation, the model predicted progression to ophthalmopathy a median of about 5.9 months before onset, with about 67% sensitivity and about 75% specificity. To identify distinguishing TCR V-J signatures, a discovery cohort of 100 patients was used, comprising 40 to 45 with Graves' ophthalmopathy and under 60 with stable Graves' hyperthyroidism. Prospective prediction of ophthalmopathy was tested in an independent validation cohort of some 19 hyperthyroidism patients and around 16 patients who later progressed to ophthalmopathy. The approximately 100 discovery patients were divided at random into training and test sets in a 7:3 ratio. Thyroid tissue and blood T-cell repertoires from about six Graves' hyperthyroidism patients were also compared in the study. Following sampling, methimazole starting at 30 mg daily was given to hyperthyroidism patients, and high-dose intravenous methylprednisolone was given to ophthalmopathy patients. Libraries were constructed in a second round of multiplex PCR, after which size selection and purification were performed. The libraries were sequenced on an Illumina HiSeq2000 using paired-end 100 bp reads. SOAPnuke was used to process the raw data, with reads discarded if the reads contained adapters or uncalled bases, had a mean Phred below 15, or lacked an exact constant-primer or identifier match. COPE v1.2.5 was used to merge high-quality paired reads, and clonotypes were defined as unique nucleotide sequences. Clonotypes were aligned to IMGT TRBV, TRBD and TRBJ reference segments using MiTCR v1.1. Only V-J combinations with frequency above 0.0001, covering about 99% of repertoires, were analysed. The TCS score was defined as F50 (clonal expansion) divided by E x V (chaos), with BLOSUM62-based TCRdist calculated between CDR3 peptides within each V-J. Welch's t-statistics and random forest reduced 450 to 600 V-J features to fewer than 15, which were used in a naive Bayes classifier (R e1071). No statistical method was used to fix the sample size in advance, and group allocation was not hidden from the investigators. The paper describes TCR Vbeta CDR3 sequencing of some 130 peripheral blood samples, made up of some 40 ophthalmopathy patients, 70 to 75 hyperthyroidism patients and 17 progressor patients.

The input for sequencing was peripheral blood mononuclear cells (PBMCs), taken at new diagnosis, from a patient treated with antithyroid drugs. The TCR sequence derives from a woman aged 18-35 years with Graves disease. Donor details come from another sample of the same person, matched by shared clones. The chain is assembled from TRBV20-1 and TRBJ2-1; 7 bases in the middle match TRBD2. The DNA reads TGCAGTGCGGTGGCGGGAGTCAATGAGCAGTTCTTC. It specifies CSAVAGVNEQFF.